This TCR beta chain was captured by sequencing in a study of vaccination and CD4 T cells after COVID-19. Background on the study: Median draw time for post-COVID samples was roughly 100 days post-diagnosis (range 35 to 161). General observations from the study: The study found median SARS-CoV-2-reactive clonotypes rising from about 20 to 38, not significantly. Convalescent patients saw a median about 86% of their reactive clones show up only after vaccination.

The time point here: late sampling 161 to 241 days after vaccination in a few convalescent patients. March to December 2020 was the span of positive PCR dates, which predated US Alpha, Beta and Delta variants. In TCRdb, the PCR reads were re-called with MiXCR into one record per CDR3 protein. The table includes some 29,000 distinct CDR3 sequences, under 65% detected once. In this sample, this clonotype turned up once. Its specificity is unknown. The V and J ends lost 7 bases and 7 bases, in that order; junction bases with no gene match: 10. The CDR3 sequence is 13 residues long. Germline-derived CDR1 and CDR2 are ENHRY and SYGVKD.

The receptor was derived from a human donor who had recovered from COVID-19. The J gene is TRBJ2-7, the V gene TRBV10-3, with TRBD2 matching 7 bases. The sequencing used CD4+ T cells from blood, collected about 7 months after SARS-CoV-2 vaccination. The chain's CDR3 is CAITPGGLREQYF. The DNA of the CDR3 is TGTGCCATCACCCCGGGGGGACTTCGGGAGCAGTACTTC.